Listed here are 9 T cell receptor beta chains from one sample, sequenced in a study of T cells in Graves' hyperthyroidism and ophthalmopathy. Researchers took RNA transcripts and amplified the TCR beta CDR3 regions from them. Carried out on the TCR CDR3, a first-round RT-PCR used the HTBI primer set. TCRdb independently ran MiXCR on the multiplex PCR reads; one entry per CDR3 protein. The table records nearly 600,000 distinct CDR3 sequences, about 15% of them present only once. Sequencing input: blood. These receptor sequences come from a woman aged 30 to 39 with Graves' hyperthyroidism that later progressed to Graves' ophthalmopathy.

The CDR3 region has the DNA TGTGCCAGCTCACCACCAGGTCTAGCGGGAGTCAGTGAGCAGTTCTTC. Translated, it gives CASSPPGLAGVSEQFF. The chain links TRBV18 to TRBJ2-1; 10 nucleotides align to TRBD2. CDR1 and CDR2 (germline): KGHSH, LQKENI. The CDR3 has 16 amino acids. V was clipped by 0 bases and J by 9 bases; unmatched bases: 8. The full variable domain, in which reference TRBV18 and TRBJ2-1 provide the parts outside the CDR3, is NAGVMQNPRHLVRRRGQEARLRCSPMKGHSHVYWYRQLPEEGLKFMVYLQKENIIDESGMPKERFSAEFPKEGPSILRIQQVVRGDSAAYFCASSPPGLAGVSEQFFGPGTRLTVL.

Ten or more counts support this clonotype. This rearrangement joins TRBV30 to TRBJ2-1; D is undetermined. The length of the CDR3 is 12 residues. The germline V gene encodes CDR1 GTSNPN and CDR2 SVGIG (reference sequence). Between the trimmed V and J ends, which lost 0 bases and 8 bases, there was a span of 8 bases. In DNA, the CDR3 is TGTGCCTGGAGTGTCTCGGGTTATGAGCAGTTCTTC. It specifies CAWSVSGYEQFF.

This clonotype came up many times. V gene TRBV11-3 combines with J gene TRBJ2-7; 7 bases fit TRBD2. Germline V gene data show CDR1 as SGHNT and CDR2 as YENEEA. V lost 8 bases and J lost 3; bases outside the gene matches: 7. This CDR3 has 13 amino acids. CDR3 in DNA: TGTGCCAGCTCCCCTAGGACTAGCTACGAGCAGTACTTC. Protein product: CASSPRTSYEQYF.

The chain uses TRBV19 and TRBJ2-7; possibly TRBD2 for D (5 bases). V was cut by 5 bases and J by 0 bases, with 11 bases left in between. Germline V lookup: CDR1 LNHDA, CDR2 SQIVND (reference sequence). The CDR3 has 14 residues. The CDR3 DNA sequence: TGTGCCAGTAGTGAAAGCGGAGCCTCCTACGAGCAGTACTTC. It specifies CASSESGASYEQYF.

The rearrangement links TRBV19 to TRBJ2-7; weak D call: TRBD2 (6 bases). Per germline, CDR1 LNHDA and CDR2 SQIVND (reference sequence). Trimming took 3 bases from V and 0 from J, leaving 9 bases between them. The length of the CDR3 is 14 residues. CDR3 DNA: TGTGCCAGTAGTATCAGGCGGGACTCCTACGAGCAGTACTTC. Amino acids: CASSIRRDSYEQYF.

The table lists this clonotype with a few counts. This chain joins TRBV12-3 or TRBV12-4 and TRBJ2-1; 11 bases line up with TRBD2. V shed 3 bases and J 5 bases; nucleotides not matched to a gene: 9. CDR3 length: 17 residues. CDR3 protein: CASSFSGTSGAHNEQFF. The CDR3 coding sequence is TGTGCCAGCAGTTTTTCGGGGACTAGCGGAGCGCACAATGAGCAGTTCTTC.

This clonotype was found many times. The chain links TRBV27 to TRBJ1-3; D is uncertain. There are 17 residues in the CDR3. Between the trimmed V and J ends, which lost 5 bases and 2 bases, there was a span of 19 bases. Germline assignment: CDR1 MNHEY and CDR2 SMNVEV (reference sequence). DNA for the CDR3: TGTGCCAGCAGTCTGACGCCATTCACGGATGCTGGAAACACCATATATTTT. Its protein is CASSLTPFTDAGNTIYF.

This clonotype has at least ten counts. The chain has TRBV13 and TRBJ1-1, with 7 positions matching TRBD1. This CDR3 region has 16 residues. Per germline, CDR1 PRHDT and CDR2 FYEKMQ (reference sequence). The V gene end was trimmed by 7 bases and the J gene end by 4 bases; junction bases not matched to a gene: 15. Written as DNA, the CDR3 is TGTGCCAGCATTACCGAGGGGGCCCTTCTGGGCACTGAAGCTTTCTTT. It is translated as CASITEGALLGTEAFF.

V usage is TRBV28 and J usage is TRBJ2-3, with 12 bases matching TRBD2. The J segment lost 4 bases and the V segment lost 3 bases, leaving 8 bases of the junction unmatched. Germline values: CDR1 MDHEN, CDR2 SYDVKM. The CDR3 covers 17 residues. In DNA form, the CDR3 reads TGTGCCAGCAGTTTTTTCACTAGCGGGAGGAGGGCAGATACGCAGTATTTT. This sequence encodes CASSFFTSGRRADTQYF.